The rows below give T cell receptor beta chains drawn from one sample of a study of technical replicates of blood from four donors. Data came from immunoSEQ multiplex PCR; TCRdb stores just in-frame clones and leaves some out. The sample consists of 100,000 or so clones, 96% of them appearing once. The sequenced material came from T cells isolated from PBMCs. All receptors derive from a human donor in good health. The conserved cysteine and the conserved F or W are not part of the CDR3 here.

TRBV23-1	TRBJ1-1	ASITVTTNTEAF
TRBV2	TRBJ2-3	ASILLAGGHTDTQY
TRBV11-2	TRBJ2-2	ASSPRGIRTGELF
TRBV4-1	TRBJ2-7	ASSQDRTGAYEQY
TRBV5-8	TRBJ2-3	ASSLAGTSGTDTQY
TRBV7-7	TRBJ2-5	ASSLTGVRGETQY
TRBV9	TRBJ1-2	ASSARTFPYGYT
TRBV6-5	TRBJ1-2	ASSFSDSADGYT
TRBV9	TRBJ2-7	ASSVTASNYEQY
TRBV28	TRBJ1-5	ASNTQGAHQPQH
TRBV6-5	TRBJ1-2	ASSYGGRAYGYT
TRBV19	TRBJ2-7	ASSLSGTGEQY
TRBV5-4	TRBJ2-6	ASSQQGLAPSGANVLT
TRBV10-3	TRBJ1-1	AISGGGGTEAF
TRBV7-9	TRBJ1-2	ASRQTGTGGAGYT
TRBV11-3	TRBJ2-1	ASSTDVVYNEQF
TRBV27	TRBJ2-7	ASSFVARGSYEQY
TRBV19	TRBJ1-5	ASSLRDREVDQPQH
TRBV10-1	TRBJ2-3	ASSGLRERAPGDTQY
TRBV6-6	TRBJ2-1	ASSGGAYNEQF
TRBV5-1	TRBJ1-1	ASRATEENTEAF
TRBV7-9	TRBJ1-2	ASTYPGGYGYT
TRBV2	TRBJ2-2	ASSLWTSGSPGELF
TRBV7-6	TRBJ1-5	ASSLGSGEGQPQH
TRBV7-9	TRBJ2-1	ASSLAFRLGLAGNEQF
TRBV6-5	TRBJ2-7	ASMYGTSGSYEQY
TRBV9	TRBJ1-2	ASSVGTEGYT
TRBV6-1	TRBJ2-3	ASSGQSTDTQY
TRBV11-2	TRBJ1-4	ASSPRTARGEKLF
TRBV27	TRBJ2-7	ANSLFSGGGEQY
TRBV7-2	TRBJ2-3	ASSSSSGLLRRTQY
TRBV5-1	TRBJ1-1	ASSLGGGGTEAF
TRBV25-1	TRBJ2-7	ATGWRDEQY
TRBV15	TRBJ2-3	ATSSSRDFRTDTQY
TRBV11-2	TRBJ2-5	ASSLSYRGAETQY
TRBV9	TRBJ2-3	ASSQGFSTDTQY
TRBV6-5	TRBJ1-1	ASSYLGADMNTEAF
TRBV7-3	TRBJ2-1	ASSLKVTSTIDEQF
TRBV6-5	TRBJ2-5	ASSLYKTVQETQY
TRBV5-4	TRBJ1-2	ASSLLLAAQRRGYT
TRBV5-6	TRBJ2-1	ASSPGLAGWNEQF
TRBV25-1	TRBJ2-1	ASSDLWQF
TRBV15	TRBJ2-7	ATSSDRGYEQY
TRBV2	TRBJ2-2	ASGQGHFVGELF
TRBV5-5	TRBJ2-7	ASSLVLGQGKGYEQY
TRBV2	TRBJ1-6	ASRGTGEASPLH
TRBV28	TRBJ2-3	ASSTPRPSGRLRRPTDTQY
TRBV30	TRBJ1-2	AWGPGQKWSYT
TRBV7-9	TRBJ1-1	ASRDRQVAAF
TRBV7-6	TRBJ1-1	ASSPDKNTEAF
TRBV4-1	TRBJ1-3	ASSQWDNEYSTIY
TRBV29-1	TRBJ2-1	SVAKLGQGSHEQF
TRBV19	TRBJ1-2	ASSPIGTASKANYGYT
TRBV6-8	TRBJ2-1	ASSLTSGERSNEQF
TRBV28	TRBJ2-7	ASSLARSYEQY